The 18 T cell receptor beta chains below come from one sample, sequenced in a study of neurological immune-mediated disorders. TCRdb re-derived calls from the 5' RACE reads in MiXCR, one entry per CDR3 protein. This sample yields under 80,000 distinct CDR3 sequences, of which under 5% are seen a single time; 3.4% belongs to the top ten. The specimen sequenced was PBMCs. Source of these receptors: a woman between 45 and 60 years old with multiple sclerosis.

This clonotype was counted at least ten times. The chain carries TRBV3-1 and TRBJ2-1; unclear D gene. From germline, CDR1 is LGHDT and CDR2 YNNKEL (reference sequence). The V end was cut by 2 bases, the J end by 8 bases, with 7 bases between. This CDR3 has 12 amino acids. Here the CDR3 reads CASSQLADEQFF. DNA for the CDR3: TGTGCCAGCAGCCAACTTGCCGATGAGCAGTTCTTC.

This clonotype was observed many times. The chain employs TRBV15 and TRBJ1-1; TRBD1 matches at 11 bases. CDR1 and CDR2 from the germline V gene are LNHNV and YYDKDF (reference sequence). The CDR3 is 14 residues long. V gave up 7 bases and J gave up 11 bases; unmatched junction bases: 12. CDR3: CATTPRTGGLEAFF. The CDR3 DNA sequence: TGTGCCACCACCCCGCGGACAGGGGGCCTGGAGGCTTTCTTT.

This clonotype was found many times. The chain combines TRBV7-2 with TRBJ1-1, with 7 bases matching TRBD1. The CDR3 is 15 residues long. Unmatched junction bases numbered 8, after V lost 5 bases and J lost 2 bases. Germline CDR1 is SGHTA and CDR2 is FQGNSA. The CDR3 spells CASSPQGQLNTEAFF. The CDR3 DNA follows: TGTGCCAGCAGCCCACAGGGACAGCTCAACACTGAAGCTTTCTTT.

This clonotype was observed a handful of times. The rearrangement links TRBV5-1 to TRBJ1-6; D perhaps matches TRBD1 (6 bases). Trimming left V 0 bases short and J 7 bases short, with 11 bases between. CDR3 length equals 15 residues. Germline assignment: CDR1 SGHRS and CDR2 YFSETQ. The CDR3 spells CASSLAGRGNSPLHF. The CDR3 DNA reads as TGCGCCAGCAGCTTGGCTGGCAGGGGAAATTCACCCCTCCACTTT.

Ten or more counts support this clonotype. The chain has TRBV12-3 or TRBV12-4 and TRBJ2-6, with D uncertain. This CDR3 spans 14 amino acids. Trimming pared 7 bases from V and 6 bases from J, leaving 13 bases between. The CDR3 DNA is TGTGCCAGCACACCTTCCATTGAGGCCAACGTCCTGACTTTC. It encodes CASTPSIEANVLTF.

Points on this clonotype: This clone may be a read error of a much larger clone one base away. V gene TRBV20-1 combines with J gene TRBJ1-1; no clear D gene. CDR1 DFQATT and CDR2 SNEGSKA come from the germline V gene (reference sequence). Trimming shortened V by 1 base and J by 4 bases, and 10 bases separated the two germline ends. The CDR3 totals 13 residues. For the CDR3, the DNA is TGCAGTGCTAGAGTGGGAAAGCCCACTGAAGCTTTCTTT. Its protein product is CSARVGKPTEAFF.

The genes are TRBV12-3 or TRBV12-4 and TRBJ1-2; D might be TRBD1 (6 bases). Trimming took off 7 bases at V and 2 bases at J, with 14 bases between the two ends. The CDR3 is made up of 14 amino acids. For the CDR3, the DNA is TGTGCCAGCATGGAAAGGGGGACGAACTATGGCTACACCTTC. Its protein product is CASMERGTNYGYTF.

This clonotype is judged medium-sized. The chain couples TRBV20-1 to TRBJ2-5; D perhaps matches TRBD2 (6 bases). V was pared by 1 base and J by 2 bases, with 14 bases between. CDR3 length equals 15 residues. CDR1 is DFQATT and CDR2 is SNEGSKA in the germline V gene (reference sequence). The CDR3 protein is CSARVFGGYQETQYF. CDR3 nucleotide sequence: TGCAGTGCTAGAGTCTTCGGGGGTTATCAAGAGACCCAGTACTTC.

V gene TRBV20-1 combines with J gene TRBJ2-5, with unresolved D. Germline V gene data show CDR1 as DFQATT and CDR2 as SNEGSKA (reference sequence). The V end was cut by 4 bases, the J end by 7 bases, with 22 bases between. The length of the CDR3 is 15 residues. This chain's CDR3 is CSATQKKQGYRTQYF. The CDR3 DNA sequence: TGCAGTGCTACCCAGAAAAAACAAGGATATCGGACCCAGTACTTC.

This clonotype has ten or more counts. J is TRBJ2-6 and V is TRBV21-1; TRBD1 is the table's D call and was not checked against the DNA. TRBV21-1 is tagged as a pseudogene. The CDR3 runs to 19 residues. CDR3 DNA: TGTGCCAGCAGCACCCGAACCGGACACAACAGCTCTGGGGCCAACGTCCTGACTTTC. The encoded protein is CASSTRTGHNSSGANVLTF.

Concerning this clonotype itself: A much larger clone sits a single nucleotide away, making a read error possible. The chain links TRBV6-4 to TRBJ2-5; 7 bases map to TRBD1. CDR1 is MRHNA, CDR2 SNTAGT, per germline. J was trimmed by 4 bases and V by 6 bases; bases with no gene match: 8. This CDR3 comprises 14 residues. The CDR3 is CASRRQGLRETQYF. CDR3 DNA: TGTGCCAGCAGAAGACAGGGCCTGAGAGAGACCCAGTACTTC.

In its sample, this clonotype was seen many times. The chain joins TRBV20-1 to TRBJ2-7, with a tentative D call TRBD1 (5 bases). Trimming removed 2 bases from V and 0 bases from J, with 11 bases in between. The CDR3 is 14 amino acids. Germline V gene data show CDR1 as DFQATT and CDR2 as SNEGSKA (reference sequence). The CDR3 reads CSARWGPSSYEQYF. The DNA for the CDR3 is TGCAGTGCTAGATGGGGCCCTTCCTCCTACGAGCAGTACTTC.

Points on this clonotype: Just one base apart from a much larger clone, this may be a read error. The gene calls are TRBV28 and TRBJ1-1; D gene ambiguous. V was clipped by 4 bases and J by 2 bases, with 17 bases between them. From germline, CDR1 is MDHEN and CDR2 SYDVKM. The CDR3 runs to 16 residues. CDR3 protein: CASSSALRGNNTEAFF. For the CDR3, the DNA is TGTGCCAGCAGTTCGGCCTTGAGAGGAAACAACACTGAAGCTTTCTTT.

This clonotype was detected ten times or more. The chain uses TRBV20-1 and TRBJ2-1, with D maybe TRBD1 (6 bases). The CDR3 length is 13 residues. Germline V lookup: CDR1 DFQATT, CDR2 SNEGSKA (reference sequence). Trimming removed 1 base from V and 10 bases from J, with 14 bases in between. In nucleotides, the CDR3 is TGCAGTGCTAGAGGCAGGGGATATCGGGAGCAGTTCTTC. This sequence encodes CSARGRGYREQFF.

This clonotype was picked up many times. The J gene is TRBJ2-3, the V gene TRBV6-2 or TRBV6-3; 9 bases match TRBD1. J lost 0 bases, V lost 6 bases, and 10 bases had no gene match. The CDR3 covers 17 residues. Germline assignment: CDR1 MNHEY and CDR2 SVGEGT. The CDR3 region is CASSLRGQGPSTDTQYF. In DNA, the CDR3 is TGTGCCAGCAGCCTACGCGGACAGGGGCCTAGCACAGATACGCAGTATTTT.

This clonotype was picked up many times. This chain uses TRBV10-3 with TRBJ1-1; no reliable D call. CDR1 and CDR2 from the germline V gene are ENHRY and SYGVKD. The CDR3 is made up of 15 amino acids. Trimming removed 10 bases at V and 0 bases at J, with 18 bases between. CDR3 in amino acids: CATLGWETMNTEAFF. In DNA form, the CDR3 reads TGTGCCACCCTAGGTTGGGAAACGATGAACACTGAAGCTTTCTTT.

This clonotype showed up just a few times. V and J are TRBV29-1 and TRBJ1-2; D is possibly TRBD1 (6 bases). Looked up from germline, CDR1 is SQVTM and CDR2 is ANQGSEA. The CDR3 contains 14 residues. Trimming took off 3 bases at V and 8 bases at J, with 19 bases between the two ends. In nucleotides, the CDR3 is TGCAGCGTTGAGGATTTCCAGGGGTCTAAAGGCTACACCTTC. Its protein is CSVEDFQGSKGYTF.

This clonotype occurred many times. This rearrangement joins TRBV29-1 to TRBJ2-1; D may match TRBD1 or TRBD2 (5 bases each). The ends were cut back, 0 bases at V and 8 bases at J, with 17 bases in the middle. Germline V gives CDR1 SQVTM, CDR2 ANQGSEA. This CDR3 contains 15 residues. The CDR3 spells CSVEEGVGALDEQFF. The CDR3 nucleotides read TGCAGCGTTGAAGAGGGGGTAGGGGCCTTGGATGAGCAGTTCTTC.